This TCR beta chain was retrieved from a study of cytomegalovirus exposure and HLA in healthy donors. PCR employed 60 Vbeta and 13 Jbeta primers. Authors' analysis steps: Among the unique TCR beta chains that a later analysis counted, some 73 million in all, about 12 million were shared. Some clones are missing from TCRdb's copy, which holds only in-frame ones; the method was immunoSEQ multiplex PCR. V, J and clone size were drawn from that table, and D and trimming were deduced from the DNA. The table records around 99,000 clones, around 77% of them present only once. Trimming removed 0 bases from V and 3 bases from J, with 5 bases in between. The V gene's germline CDR1 is MNHEY and CDR2 SMNVEV (reference sequence). The CDR3 spans 13 residues. Healthy bone marrow donors made up the donor group.

What was sequenced was PBMCs. J is TRBJ2-5 and V is TRBV27, with D possibly being TRBD2 (5 bases). This TCR came from a man between 45 and 60 years old in good health and CMV-seropositive. The CDR3, as DNA: TGTGCCAGCAGTTTATCGCGGGAAGAGACCCAGTACTTC. Amino acids: CASSLSREETQYF.